This TCR beta chain was obtained from a study of CD8+ T cells in alopecia areata. PBMCs were stained for CD3, CD4 and CD8, and CD4+ and CD8+ T cells were sorted. The CDR3 extends over 13 amino acids. The germline CDR1 and CDR2 sequences are MDHEN and SYDVKM. Deletions cut 11 bases from V and 6 bases from J, with 17 bases between. Reverse transcription of extracted RNA yielded cDNA, which provided the sequencing template. Data came from immunoSEQ multiplex PCR; TCRdb stores just in-frame clones and leaves some out. Here the sample spans 120,000 to 150,000 clones, around 47% being singletons. Sample: CD4+ T cells sorted from blood. The origin of this receptor is a human donor with alopecia areata. J is TRBJ2-1 and V is TRBV28; either TRBD1 or TRBD2 may supply D (5 bases each). The CDR3 DNA sequence: TGTGCCCCCACCCCCGGGGCAGTCAATGAGCAGTTCTTC. It codes for CAPTPGAVNEQFF. Full variable domain (remainder filled in from reference TRBV28 and TRBJ2-1): DVKVTQSSRYLVKRTGEKVFLECVQDMDHENMFWYRQDPGLGLRLIYFSYDVKMKEKGDIPEGYSVSREKKERFSLILESASTNQTSMYLCAPTPGAVNEQFFGPGTRLTVL.